Shown below are 27 T cell receptor beta chains from a single sample sequenced in a study of blood T cell repertoires in COVID-19 (dated by TCRdb to 2020 to 2022). Library construction relied on the immunoSEQ multiplex PCR assay. TCRdb holds this immuneACCESS table with in-frame rearrangements only. Some clones are missing; in checked studies, unresolved V genes explain under half, and the rest has no known cause. This sample gives around 320,000 clones in total; roughly 90% of them show up just once. 3% to 5% of the sample belongs to the ten largest clones. Sequenced: PBMCs or T cells enriched from blood (not recorded which). These receptors all stem from a woman in her 30s who had been exposed to COVID-19.

This chain joins TRBV4-2 and TRBJ2-3; 7 bases align to TRBD2. The CDR3 has 16 amino acids. Germline CDR1 and CDR2: LGHNA and YNFKEQ. V lost 1 base and J lost 0; bases outside the gene matches: 4. The CDR3 sequence is CASSQAAAGSTDTQYF. The CDR3, as DNA: TGTGCCAGCAGCCAAGCCGCAGCGGGGAGCACAGATACGCAGTATTTT.

This clone has a single count. The chain combines TRBV7-9 with TRBJ1-2; weak D call: TRBD1 (5 bases). The CDR3 is 18 amino acids. Trimming shortened V by 4 bases and J by 0 bases, and 21 bases separated the two germline ends. The V gene's germline CDR1 is SEHNR and CDR2 FQNEAQ (reference sequence). In DNA form, the CDR3 reads TGTGCCAGCAGCTCGGTAATGAAGGGGTGGGAAGCTAACTATGGCTACACCTTC. Its translation: CASSSVMKGWEANYGYTF.

This rearrangement joins TRBV29-1 to TRBJ2-3, with D maybe TRBD1 (6 bases). Germline V gives CDR1 SQVTM, CDR2 ANQGSEA. The CDR3 is 13 amino acids. V was clipped by 1 base and J by 4 bases, with 9 bases between them. CDR3 in amino acids: CSVEGTVADTQYF. The CDR3 DNA reads as TGCAGCGTTGAAGGGACAGTCGCAGATACGCAGTATTTT.

This chain joins TRBV19 and TRBJ1-1; 7 bases agree with TRBD1. CDR3 size: 15 residues. Looked up from germline, CDR1 is LNHDA and CDR2 is SQIVND (reference sequence). V lost 5 bases to trimming and J lost 4 bases; unmatched junction nucleotides: 10. The CDR3 DNA sequence: TGTGCCAGTAGTGTCTACAGGGGTTTAGGCACTGAAGCTTTCTTT. Its protein product is CASSVYRGLGTEAFF.

The chain joins TRBV3-1 (or the pseudogene TRBV3-2) to TRBJ2-5; 12 nucleotides match TRBD2. CDR3 size: 13 residues. The germline V gene has CDR1 LGHDT and CDR2 YNNKEL (reference sequence). V lost 6 bases, J lost 9 bases, and 5 bases stayed unmatched. The CDR3 loop reads CASSQGLAGAQYF. The CDR3 region has the DNA TGTGCCAGCAGTCAGGGACTAGCGGGCGCCCAGTACTTC.

The rearrangement joins TRBV10-3 to TRBJ1-5; D is undetermined. Trimming removed 0 bases from V and 5 bases from J, with 8 bases in between. CDR1 is ENHRY and CDR2 is SYGVKD in the germline V gene. There are 14 residues in the CDR3. CDR3 sequence reads: CAISESPQDQPQHF. CDR3 DNA sequence: TGTGCCATCAGTGAGTCCCCCCAGGATCAGCCCCAGCATTTT.

V is TRBV19 and J is TRBJ1-1, with TRBD1 identical over 7 bases. The CDR3 consists of 14 residues. CDR1 is LNHDA, CDR2 SQIVND, per germline (reference sequence). The trim removed 3 bases at V and 6 bases at J, leaving 7 bases unmatched. CDR3 residues: CASSIGWGTAEAFF. The CDR3 DNA reads TGTGCCAGTAGTATCGGCTGGGGGACAGCTGAAGCTTTCTTT.

The chain links TRBV9 to TRBJ2-3; weak D call: TRBD2 (6 bases). The CDR3 runs to 16 residues. Looked up from germline, CDR1 is SGDLS and CDR2 is YYNGEE. The V end lost 7 bases, the J end lost 3 bases, and 21 bases lay between the germline ends. For the CDR3, the DNA is TGTGCCAGCGGGTCGGTCAGGGACTTAGGGACAGATACGCAGTATTTT. As protein: CASGSVRDLGTDTQYF.

This clone was picked up one time. The CDR3 sequence: CASSLGDRGSPLHF. The CDR3 bases are TGTGCCAGCAGCCTGGGGGACAGGGGTTCACCCCTCCACTTT. This chain joins TRBV5-4 and TRBJ1-6, with TRBD1 identical over 10 bases. The CDR3 has 14 residues. With 4 bases clipped from V and 9 bases from J, the junction kept 4 bases outside the gene matches. Germline-derived CDR1 and CDR2 are SGHNT and YYREEE (reference sequence).

The chain has TRBV6-5 and TRBJ2-3; 7 bases are shared with TRBD2. Looked up from germline, CDR1 is MNHEY and CDR2 is SVGAGI. This CDR3 contains 11 residues. Unmatched junction bases numbered 4, after V lost 7 bases and J lost 9 bases. Here the CDR3 DNA reads TGTGCCAGCACCGAGGGAGGGACGCAGTATTTT. Encoded protein: CASTEGGTQYF.

J is TRBJ1-2 and V is TRBV2, with 7 bases aligning to TRBD1. With V trimmed by 3 bases and J by 2 bases, 3 bases remained unmatched. This CDR3 comprises 14 residues. The germline gives CDR1 SNHLY, CDR2 FYNNEI. The CDR3 nucleotides are TGTGCCAGCAGTGAGTACAGGGGCAACTATGGCTACACCTTC. It specifies CASSEYRGNYGYTF.

This clone is a singleton in its sample. The chain joins TRBV5-1 to TRBJ1-2, with D tentatively TRBD1 (6 bases). CDR1 and CDR2 (germline): SGHRS, YFSETQ. The V end was cut by 0 bases, the J end by 0 bases, with 9 bases between. The CDR3 is 15 amino acids. The DNA for the CDR3 is TGCGCCAGCAGCTTGGAAGGGGGAGCTAACTATGGCTACACCTTC. Translated, it gives CASSLEGGANYGYTF.

This clone occurred once. V and J are TRBV4-1 and TRBJ2-2; tentatively, D is TRBD1 (6 bases). Trimming stripped 3 bases from V and 8 bases from J, with 10 bases between. CDR3 length equals 13 residues. Per the germline V gene, CDR1 is MGHRA and CDR2 is YSYEKL. Here the CDR3 reads CASSQDSGGELFF. The DNA for the CDR3 is TGCGCCAGCAGCCAGGACAGCGGAGGGGAGCTGTTTTTT.

The rearrangement uses TRBV7-9 and TRBJ1-1; D is undetermined. Germline CDR1 and CDR2: SEHNR and FQNEAQ (reference sequence). This CDR3 has 14 amino acids. Trimming pared 3 bases from V and 0 bases from J, leaving 8 bases between. The CDR3, as DNA: TGTGCCAGCAGCTTGAGGGCCATGAACACTGAAGCTTTCTTT. This gives the protein CASSLRAMNTEAFF.

V usage is TRBV11-2 and J usage is TRBJ2-1; possibly TRBD2 for D (5 bases). Trimming shortened V by 5 bases and J by 9 bases, and 11 bases separated the two germline ends. CDR1 is SGHAT, CDR2 FQNNGV, per germline. The CDR3 runs to 12 residues. CDR3 residues: CASSLASGEQFF. Written as DNA, the CDR3 is TGTGCCAGCAGCCTAGCCTCGGGTGAGCAGTTCTTC.

The rearrangement links TRBV12-3 or TRBV12-4 to TRBJ1-2; 7 nucleotides match TRBD1. This CDR3 comprises 12 residues. V lost 5 bases to trimming and J lost 5 bases; unmatched junction nucleotides: 2. The CDR3 nucleotides are TGTGCCAGCAGTGCAGGGGGGTATGGCTACACCTTC. Its translation is CASSAGGYGYTF.

The V and J genes are TRBV11-3 and TRBJ1-1; D remains ambiguous. V lost 5 bases to trimming and J lost 1 base, with 8 bases between them. The CDR3 runs 13 residues. Per the germline V gene, CDR1 is SGHNT and CDR2 is YENEEA. Here the CDR3 DNA reads TGTGCCAGCAGCATCAACAAGAACACTGAAGCTTTCTTT. Its translation is CASSINKNTEAFF.

The rearrangement joins TRBV12-5 to TRBJ1-2; D is possibly TRBD1 (6 bases). Germline V gene sequence: CDR1 LGHNT, CDR2 FRNRAP. The V and J ends lost 6 bases and 5 bases respectively, with 10 bases between them. The CDR3 totals 12 residues. The CDR3 spells CASGVQGYGYTF. Here the CDR3 DNA reads TGTGCTAGTGGGGTACAGGGATATGGCTACACCTTC.

The rearrangement links TRBV3-1 (or the pseudogene TRBV3-2) to TRBJ2-1; 7 bases are a match to TRBD2. CDR1 LGHDT and CDR2 YNNKEL come from the germline V gene (reference sequence). The J segment lost 0 bases and the V segment lost 0 bases, leaving 2 bases of the junction unmatched. The CDR3 contains 16 residues. CDR3 coding DNA: TGTGCCAGCAGCCAAGACGGGGGGAGCTCCTACAATGAGCAGTTCTTC. Protein product: CASSQDGGSSYNEQFF.

V gene TRBV4-3 combines with J gene TRBJ1-4; D may be TRBD1 (6 bases). Trimming left V 1 base short and J 6 bases short, with 15 bases between. This CDR3 region has 16 residues. Germline CDR1 reads LGHNA; CDR2 reads YSLEER. CDR3 in amino acids: CASSQGRGGLDEKLFF. Here the CDR3 DNA reads TGCGCCAGCAGCCAAGGGAGGGGGGGCTTGGATGAAAAACTGTTTTTT.

The chain carries TRBV11-2 and TRBJ1-1; D unclear. From germline, CDR1 is SGHAT and CDR2 FQNNGV. V lost 4 bases, J lost 2 bases, and 20 bases lay in between. This CDR3 spans 17 amino acids. Here the CDR3 reads CASSSGGRLTVNTEAFF. The CDR3 DNA reads TGTGCCAGCAGCTCGGGAGGAAGGTTGACCGTAAACACTGAAGCTTTCTTT. The full variable domain, rest sourced from reference TRBV11-2 and TRBJ1-1, is EAGVAQSPRYKIIEKRQSVAFWCNPISGHATLYWYQQILGQGPKLLIQFQNNGVVDDSQLPKDRFSAERLKGVDSTLKIQPAKLEDSAVYLCASSSGGRLTVNTEAFFGQGTRLTVV.

This chain joins TRBV5-6 and TRBJ1-2, with 9 bases lining up with TRBD1. The CDR3 runs to 13 residues. The germline V gene encodes CDR1 SGHDT and CDR2 YYEEEE. After removal of 4 bases from V and 4 bases from J, the junction contained 2 bases not matched to a gene. The CDR3 protein is CASSRDRAYGYTF. The DNA for the CDR3 is TGTGCCAGCAGCCGGGACAGGGCCTATGGCTACACCTTC.

V usage is TRBV5-1 and J usage is TRBJ2-7, with 8 bases identical to TRBD1. CDR1 is SGHRS, CDR2 YFSETQ, per germline. J gave up 5 bases and V 3 bases, and 10 bases lay outside the gene matches. The CDR3 has 15 residues. The CDR3 here is CASSSGQGAWNEQYF. The CDR3 nucleotides read TGCGCCAGCAGCTCCGGGCAGGGGGCATGGAACGAGCAGTACTTC.

V is TRBV5-1 and J is TRBJ1-5; no reliable D call. Trimming took off 2 bases at V and 5 bases at J, with 14 bases between the two ends. The length of the CDR3 is 15 residues. Per germline, CDR1 SGHRS and CDR2 YFSETQ. The CDR3 sequence is CASSFAGAPDQPQHF. The CDR3 region has the DNA TGCGCCAGCAGCTTTGCGGGAGCGCCAGATCAGCCCCAGCATTTT.

The J gene is TRBJ2-2, the V gene TRBV6-2 or TRBV6-3; tentative D call: TRBD2 (5 bases). V dropped 2 bases and J dropped 7 bases, with 14 bases sitting between them. In germline, CDR1 is MNHEY, CDR2 SVGEGT. The CDR3 is 15 residues long. The CDR3, as DNA: TGTGCCAGCAGTTACGATGAACGGGGTAGCGGGGAGCTGTTTTTT. Its translation: CASSYDERGSGELFF.

The chain is built from TRBV4-1 and TRBJ2-5; maybe TRBD1 (5 bases). The CDR3 spans 14 residues. Germline V gene sequence: CDR1 MGHRA, CDR2 YSYEKL. V lost 2 bases, J lost 7 bases, and 14 bases lay in between. CDR3 coding DNA: TGCGCCAGCAGCCAATGGCAGGGTTTAGGGACCCAGTACTTC. Its translation: CASSQWQGLGTQYF.

This rearrangement joins TRBV9 to TRBJ2-5; a weak D match, TRBD2 (5 bases). The ends were cut back, 4 bases at V and 1 base at J, with 11 bases in the middle. Germline CDR1 SGDLS, CDR2 YYNGEE. The length of the CDR3 is 14 residues. CDR3 nucleotide sequence: TGTGCCAGCAGCCCTACGGGGATCCAAGAGACCCAGTACTTC. It is translated as CASSPTGIQETQYF. The entire variable domain, with the rest obtained from reference TRBV9 and TRBJ2-5, is as follows: DSGVTQTPKHLITATGQRVTLRCSPRSGDLSVYWYQQSLDQGLQFLIQYYNGEERAKGNILERFSAQQFPDLHSELNLSSLELGDSALYFCASSPTGIQETQYFGPGTRLLVL.